This TCR beta chain comes out of a study of OX40 agonist ivuxolimab in advanced cancers. The study's findings and limits: CD8+ T cells showed, on average, more clonal expansion than CD4+ cells.

Sequenced by immunoSEQ multiplex PCR; TCRdb stores in-frame clones only, minus some. Of more than 70,000 clones detected, around 86% appear once; the ten largest clones hold around 0.5%. Note on this clone: Its antigen is unknown.

The TCR comes from an adult with an advanced solid tumor such as melanoma, head and neck, liver or kidney cancer. The input for sequencing was CD4+ or CD8+ T cells sorted from blood, taken in a trial of the OX40 agonist ivuxolimab.

The CDR3 region has the DNA TGTGCCTGGAGCTCCCCGGGGTGGCGTACTGAAGCTTTCTTT. It is translated as CAWSSPGWRTEAFF. This chain uses TRBV30 with TRBJ1-1; D not resolved. The CDR3 runs 14 residues. The ends were cut back, 3 bases at V and 5 bases at J, with 16 bases in the middle. Germline assignment: CDR1 GTSNPN and CDR2 SVGIG (reference sequence).